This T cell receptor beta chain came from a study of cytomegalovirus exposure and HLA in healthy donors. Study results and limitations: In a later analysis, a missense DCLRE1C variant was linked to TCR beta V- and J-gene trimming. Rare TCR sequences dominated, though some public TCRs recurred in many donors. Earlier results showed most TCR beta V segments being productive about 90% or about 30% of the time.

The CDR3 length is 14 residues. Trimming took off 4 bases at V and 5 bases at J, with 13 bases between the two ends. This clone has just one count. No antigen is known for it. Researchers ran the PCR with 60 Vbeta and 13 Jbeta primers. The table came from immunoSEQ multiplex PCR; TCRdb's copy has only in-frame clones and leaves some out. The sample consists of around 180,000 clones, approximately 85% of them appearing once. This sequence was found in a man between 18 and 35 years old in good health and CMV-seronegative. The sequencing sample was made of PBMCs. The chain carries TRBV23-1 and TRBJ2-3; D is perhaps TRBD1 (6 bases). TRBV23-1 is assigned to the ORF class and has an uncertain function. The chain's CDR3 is CASSPRGGGDTQYF. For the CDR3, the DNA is TGCGCCAGCAGTCCCAGGGGCGGTGGAGATACGCAGTATTTT.